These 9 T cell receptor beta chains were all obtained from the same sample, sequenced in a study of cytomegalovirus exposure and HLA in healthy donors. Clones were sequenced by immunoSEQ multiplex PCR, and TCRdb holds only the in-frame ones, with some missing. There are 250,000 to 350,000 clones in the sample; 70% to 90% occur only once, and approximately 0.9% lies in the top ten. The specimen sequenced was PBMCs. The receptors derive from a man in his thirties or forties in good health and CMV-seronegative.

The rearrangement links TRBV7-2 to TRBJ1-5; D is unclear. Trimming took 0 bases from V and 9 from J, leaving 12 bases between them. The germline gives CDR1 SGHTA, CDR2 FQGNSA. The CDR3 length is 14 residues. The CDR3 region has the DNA TGTGCCAGCAGCTTAGCGGCCGGGATTGGGCCCCAGCATTTT. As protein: CASSLAAGIGPQHF.

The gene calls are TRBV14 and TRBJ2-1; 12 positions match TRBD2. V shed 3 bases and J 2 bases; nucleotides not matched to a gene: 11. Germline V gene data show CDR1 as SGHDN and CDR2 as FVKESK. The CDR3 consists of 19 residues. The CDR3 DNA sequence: TGTGCCAGCAGCCACAGAGGCCTAGCGGGGGGGAAAGCCTACAATGAGCAGTTCTTC. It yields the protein CASSHRGLAGGKAYNEQFF.

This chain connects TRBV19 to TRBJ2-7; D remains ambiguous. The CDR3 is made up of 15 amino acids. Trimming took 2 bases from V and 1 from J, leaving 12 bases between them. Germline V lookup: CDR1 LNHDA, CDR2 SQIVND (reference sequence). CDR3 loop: CASSISPQISYEQYF. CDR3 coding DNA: TGTGCCAGTAGTATAAGTCCCCAGATTTCCTACGAGCAGTACTTC.

The CDR3 bases are TGTGCCAGCAGCTTAGATCTCGGGGGCTATGGCTACACCTTC. It is translated as CASSLDLGGYGYTF. This chain connects TRBV11-2 to TRBJ1-2, with D tentatively TRBD1 (5 bases). This CDR3 region has 14 residues. CDR1 and CDR2 from the germline V gene are SGHAT and FQNNGV. V was pared by 0 bases and J by 4 bases, with 9 bases between.

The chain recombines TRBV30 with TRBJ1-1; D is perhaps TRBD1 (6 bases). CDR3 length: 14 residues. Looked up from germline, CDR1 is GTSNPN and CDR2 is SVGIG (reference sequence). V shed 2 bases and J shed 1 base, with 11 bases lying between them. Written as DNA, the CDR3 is TGTGCCTGGAGTAGGGACACCGAGAACACTGAAGCTTTCTTT. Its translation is CAWSRDTENTEAFF.

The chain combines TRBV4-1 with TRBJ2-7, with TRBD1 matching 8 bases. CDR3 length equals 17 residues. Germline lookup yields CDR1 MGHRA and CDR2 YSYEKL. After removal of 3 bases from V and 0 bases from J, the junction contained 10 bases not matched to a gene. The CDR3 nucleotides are TGCGCCAGCAGCCAGCGACAGGGGTCCTATAACTCCTACGAGCAGTACTTC. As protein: CASSQRQGSYNSYEQYF.

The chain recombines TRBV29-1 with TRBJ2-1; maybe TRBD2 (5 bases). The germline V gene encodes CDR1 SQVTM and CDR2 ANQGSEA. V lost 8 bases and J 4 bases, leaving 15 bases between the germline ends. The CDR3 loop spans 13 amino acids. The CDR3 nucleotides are TGCAGCACTGTTTATCGGGGTTACAATGAGCAGTTCTTC. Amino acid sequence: CSTVYRGYNEQFF.

CDR3 bases: TGTGCCATCAGGGACAGGGGGCGTACTTTCTTT. Its translation is CAIRDRGRTFF. V gene TRBV10-3 combines with J gene TRBJ1-1; 11 bases map to TRBD1. Germline CDR1 and CDR2: ENHRY and SYGVKD. Trimming at V came to 6 bases and at J to 12 bases, leaving 3 bases not matched to a gene. CDR3 length: 11 residues.

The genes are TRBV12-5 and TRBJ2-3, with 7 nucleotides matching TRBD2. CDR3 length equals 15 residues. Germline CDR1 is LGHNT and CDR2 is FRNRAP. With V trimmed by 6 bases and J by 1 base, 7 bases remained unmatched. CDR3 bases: TGTGCTAGTGGCTCCCCCCGGGGGGGCACAGATACGCAGTATTTT. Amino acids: CASGSPRGGTDTQYF.